One sample yielded the 28 T cell receptor beta chains listed below, sequenced in a study of blood T cell repertoires in COVID-19. This table comes from immunoSEQ multiplex PCR, and its TCRdb copy is limited to in-frame clones, with some not included. Here the sample spans around 300,000 clones, around 89% being singletons. The specimen sequenced was peripheral blood. The receptors here all came from a woman between 50 and 59 years old with COVID-19, enrolled during active disease.

The sample holds one count of this clone. J is TRBJ2-7 and V is TRBV3-1 (or the pseudogene TRBV3-2); D is unresolved. Trimming removed 0 bases at V and 11 bases at J, with 14 bases between. Germline CDR1 is LGHDT and CDR2 is YNNKEL (reference sequence). The CDR3 is 13 amino acids. CDR3 DNA sequence: TGTGCCAGCAGCCAAGATCGGAATGGCCGGGAGTACTTC. As protein: CASSQDRNGREYF.

The V call is TRBV6-5, the J call TRBJ1-1, with 10 bases matching TRBD1. The CDR3 covers 13 residues. V gave up 7 bases and J gave up 5 bases; unmatched junction bases: 4. Germline values: CDR1 MNHEY, CDR2 SVGAGI. The CDR3 nucleotides read TGTGCCAGCATCTGGGGACAGGGGACTGAAGCTTTCTTT. Translated, it gives CASIWGQGTEAFF.

V gene TRBV19 combines with J gene TRBJ2-2, with 12 bases aligning to TRBD2. Germline values: CDR1 LNHDA, CDR2 SQIVND (reference sequence). The J segment lost 3 bases and the V segment lost 5 bases, leaving 1 base of the junction unmatched. This CDR3 has 15 residues. The CDR3 DNA sequence: TGTGCCAGTAGTCCTAGCGGGAGGGACACCGGGGAGCTGTTTTTT. Protein product: CASSPSGRDTGELFF.

The chain links TRBV7-9 to TRBJ1-2; 7 bases line up with TRBD1. Unmatched junction bases numbered 2, after V lost 5 bases and J lost 2 bases. Germline values: CDR1 SEHNR, CDR2 FQNEAQ (reference sequence). The CDR3 contains 13 residues. The CDR3 DNA sequence: TGTGCCAGCAGCGGGACAGCAAACTATGGCTACACCTTC. Residues: CASSGTANYGYTF.

The rearrangement uses TRBV30 and TRBJ2-1, with TRBD2 matching 11 bases. The ends lost 0 bases at V and 9 bases at J; junction bases unmatched: 1. Germline CDR1 is GTSNPN and CDR2 is SVGIG (reference sequence). The CDR3 is 13 residues long. This CDR3 is CAWSVLAGVEQFF. The CDR3 nucleotides read TGTGCCTGGAGTGTACTAGCGGGAGTTGAGCAGTTCTTC.

The chain links TRBV4-2 to TRBJ1-2, with D possibly matching TRBD1 (6 bases). Germline CDR1 is LGHNA and CDR2 is YNFKEQ. Between the trimmed V and J ends, which lost 1 base and 3 bases, there was a span of 9 bases. The CDR3 runs 14 residues. The CDR3 is CASSQGQADYGYTF. In nucleotides, the CDR3 is TGTGCCAGCAGCCAAGGACAGGCAGACTATGGCTACACCTTC.

The chain has TRBV9 and TRBJ2-3; the match to TRBD2 covers 7 bases. V was pared by 4 bases and J by 0 bases, with 11 bases of the junction left unmatched. Germline loops: CDR1 SGDLS, CDR2 YYNGEE. The CDR3 sequence is 17 residues long. In nucleotides, the CDR3 is TGTGCCAGCAGCTTGAGCGGGATACTTCCTAGCACAGATACGCAGTATTTT. It codes for CASSLSGILPSTDTQYF. Filled out from reference TRBV9 and TRBJ2-3, the complete variable domain reads DSGVTQTPKHLITATGQRVTLRCSPRSGDLSVYWYQQSLDQGLQFLIQYYNGEERAKGNILERFSAQQFPDLHSELNLSSLELGDSALYFCASSLSGILPSTDTQYFGPGTRLTVL.

The chain links TRBV14 to TRBJ2-5, with 7 bases fitting TRBD1. Germline CDR1 SGHDN, CDR2 FVKESK. The ends lost 1 base at V and 5 bases at J; junction bases unmatched: 10. This CDR3 has 16 amino acids. The CDR3 loop reads CASSQARGQFRETQYF. The CDR3 DNA sequence: TGTGCCAGCAGCCAAGCACGGGGACAGTTCCGGGAGACCCAGTACTTC.

The V gene is TRBV5-1, the J gene TRBJ1-2; 10 nucleotides agree with TRBD1. CDR3 length: 14 residues. CDR1 and CDR2 from the germline V gene are SGHRS and YFSETQ. V shed 5 bases and J 3 bases; nucleotides not matched to a gene: 4. The CDR3 loop is CASRATGGDYGYTF. CDR3 sequence (DNA): TGCGCCAGCAGGGCGACAGGGGGCGACTATGGCTACACCTTC.

This clone has just a few counts. The chain joins TRBV2 to TRBJ2-2; D call uncertain. The CDR3 totals 15 residues. CDR1 and CDR2 from the germline V gene are SNHLY and FYNNEI. Trimming cost V 1 base and J 1 base, with 7 bases left between them. The CDR3 loop reads CASSEVVRNTGELFF. The CDR3 nucleotides are TGTGCCAGCAGTGAAGTAGTTAGGAACACCGGGGAGCTGTTTTTT.

The chain recombines TRBV7-6 with TRBJ2-2, with a possible D match to TRBD2 (5 bases). With 5 bases removed from V and 6 bases from J, the gap between germline ends came to 13 bases. CDR3 length: 14 amino acids. CDR1 is SGHVS and CDR2 is FNYEAQ in the germline V gene. The CDR3 DNA is TGTGCCAGCAGCCCCTCGCGGGTCCCCGGGGAGCTGTTTTTT. Translating gives CASSPSRVPGELFF. The full variable domain, rest sourced from reference TRBV7-6 and TRBJ2-2, is GAGVSQSPRYKVTKRGQDVALRCDPISGHVSLYWYRQALGQGPEFLTYFNYEAQQDKSGLPNDRFSAERPEGSISTLTIQRTEQRDSAMYRCASSPSRVPGELFFGEGSRLTVL.

The chain recombines TRBV18 with TRBJ2-7; a possible D gene is TRBD1 (5 bases). The CDR3 loop spans 15 amino acids. CDR1 is KGHSH and CDR2 is LQKENI in the germline V gene. The V gene lost 1 base and the J gene lost 1 base, with 11 bases spanning the gap. The chain's CDR3 is CASSPLTRVSYEQYF. The CDR3 nucleotides read TGTGCCAGCTCACCACTTACCAGGGTGTCCTACGAGCAGTACTTC.

V usage is TRBV24-1 and J usage is TRBJ2-1; 14 bases are shared with TRBD2. The length of the CDR3 is 19 residues. V lost 3 bases to trimming and J lost 7 bases; unmatched junction nucleotides: 13. Germline values: CDR1 KGHDR, CDR2 SFDVKD. The CDR3 reads CATSDAQGLAGEEGNEQFF. The CDR3 coding sequence is TGTGCCACCAGTGATGCCCAGGGACTAGCGGGAGAAGAAGGGAATGAGCAGTTCTTC.

The genes are TRBV15 and TRBJ2-2; no clear D gene. Germline V CDR1 and CDR2: LNHNV, YYDKDF (reference sequence). V was shortened by 0 bases and J by 7 bases, with 15 bases between the two germline ends. The CDR3 runs 16 residues. The CDR3 loop reads CATSRDRYFQVGELFF. For the CDR3, the DNA is TGTGCCACCAGCAGAGATCGATACTTTCAGGTCGGGGAGCTGTTTTTT.

This sequence joins TRBV3-1 (or the pseudogene TRBV3-2) and TRBJ1-2; tentative D call: TRBD1 (6 bases). This CDR3 comprises 13 residues. V lost 1 base to trimming and J lost 6 bases, with 9 bases between them. The germline gives CDR1 LGHDT, CDR2 YNNKEL (reference sequence). CDR3 bases: TGTGCCAGCAGCCAAGCACAGGGACATGGCTACACCTTC. As protein: CASSQAQGHGYTF.

The chain combines TRBV7-3 with TRBJ2-7; no firm D call. Trimming shortened V by 2 bases and J by 7 bases, and 12 bases separated the two germline ends. The CDR3 loop spans 13 amino acids. In germline, CDR1 is SGHTA, CDR2 FQGTGA. CDR3 residues: CASSLSPSGEQYF. CDR3 sequence (DNA): TGTGCCAGCAGCTTATCCCCATCGGGTGAGCAGTACTTC.

The J gene is TRBJ2-1, the V gene TRBV7-8; tentatively, D is TRBD2 (6 bases). The CDR3 is 16 residues long. The germline V gene has CDR1 SGHVS and CDR2 FQNEAQ. Trimming removed 11 bases from V and 2 bases from J, with 22 bases in between. Here the CDR3 DNA reads TGTGCCTCGGCCCAGGAAGGTAGCGGACCCTACAATGAGCAGTTCTTC. The encoded protein is CASAQEGSGPYNEQFF.

The chain is built from TRBV7-2 and TRBJ1-5; 7 nucleotides agree with TRBD1. This CDR3 comprises 13 residues. Trimming cost V 6 bases and J 10 bases; bases outside gene matches: 9. The germline V gene has CDR1 SGHTA and CDR2 FQGNSA. This chain's CDR3 is CASRSTGPGPQHF. CDR3 nucleotides: TGTGCCAGCAGGTCGACAGGGCCAGGCCCCCAGCATTTT.

V gene TRBV5-1 combines with J gene TRBJ2-1; a weak D match, TRBD1 (5 bases). The CDR3 extends over 13 amino acids. Germline CDR1 is SGHRS and CDR2 is YFSETQ. V dropped 2 bases and J dropped 8 bases, with 11 bases sitting between them. CDR3 in amino acids: CASSFQGRDEQFF. The CDR3 nucleotides are TGCGCCAGCAGCTTTCAGGGTAGGGATGAGCAGTTCTTC.

The rearrangement links TRBV7-3 to TRBJ2-7; D is unresolved. The germline V gene encodes CDR1 SGHTA and CDR2 FQGTGA. The CDR3 consists of 15 residues. V was clipped by 5 bases and J by 7 bases, with 21 bases between them. The CDR3 nucleotides are TGTGCCAGCAGCACCTATAGCCCTACTAACTGGGAGCAGTACTTC. Translation gives CASSTYSPTNWEQYF.

The rearrangement links TRBV7-3 to TRBJ2-1; 11 bases fit TRBD2. J lost 3 bases, V lost 5 bases, and 9 bases had no gene match. The CDR3 length is 17 residues. CDR1 is SGHTA and CDR2 is FQGTGA in the germline V gene. The DNA for the CDR3 is TGTGCCAGCAGCACGTCTAGCGGGAGGACCCACTACAATGAGCAGTTCTTC. This sequence encodes CASSTSSGRTHYNEQFF.

V usage is TRBV5-6 and J usage is TRBJ1-3; D ambiguous. The germline V gene encodes CDR1 SGHDT and CDR2 YYEEEE. V lost 0 bases, J lost 0 bases, and 16 bases lay in between. The CDR3 covers 18 residues. Written as DNA, the CDR3 is TGTGCCAGCAGCTTGGCCTCGCACTTCCCGAGCTCTGGAAACACCATATATTTT. Amino acids: CASSLASHFPSSGNTIYF.

The J gene is TRBJ1-2, the V gene TRBV29-1; tentative D call: TRBD1 (6 bases). The V end was cut by 4 bases, the J end by 6 bases, with 18 bases between. The length of the CDR3 is 14 residues. Germline CDR1 reads SQVTM; CDR2 reads ANQGSEA. CDR3 sequence (DNA): TGCAGCGTTGGAGGCAGGGGAGATAGTCATGGCTACACCTTC. Protein sequence: CSVGGRGDSHGYTF. Based on the CDR3 plus reference TRBV29-1 and TRBJ1-2, the full variable domain is SAVISQKPSRDICQRGTSLTIQCQVDSQVTMMFWYRQQPGQSLTLIATANQGSEATYESGFVIDKFPISRPNLTFSTLTVSNMSPEDSSIYLCSVGGRGDSHGYTFGSGTRLTVV.

The chain is built from TRBV27 and TRBJ1-2; D is unclear. V was clipped by 2 bases and J by 5 bases, with 12 bases between them. The CDR3 contains 14 residues. The germline V gene encodes CDR1 MNHEY and CDR2 SMNVEV (reference sequence). In DNA form, the CDR3 reads TGTGCCAGCAGTTTACGAGGGAATGATTATGGCTACACCTTC. The encoded protein is CASSLRGNDYGYTF.

A note on this clone: The junction and the germline gene differ at one end; a read error may be behind it. The chain joins TRBV6-2 or TRBV6-3 to TRBJ2-1; 9 positions agree with TRBD2. Germline CDR1 and CDR2: MNHEY and SVGEGT. The CDR3 length is 17 residues. This CDR3 reads CASSYRGGRASSNEQFF. The DNA for the CDR3 is TGTGCCAGCAGTTATCGTGGCGGGAGGGCCTCCTCCAATGAGCAGTTCTTC.

In its sample, this clone was seen a few times. The chain has TRBV5-6 and TRBJ2-7; 8 positions agree with TRBD1. Looked up from germline, CDR1 is SGHDT and CDR2 is YYEEEE. V gave up 4 bases and J gave up 4 bases; unmatched junction bases: 10. This CDR3 comprises 15 residues. As DNA, the CDR3 is TGTGCCAGCAGCCCTAATGACAGGGGTAAATACGAGCAGTACTTC. This translates into CASSPNDRGKYEQYF.

This rearrangement joins TRBV5-1 to TRBJ2-7; TRBD2 matches 10 bases. The V and J ends lost 4 bases and 5 bases, in that order; junction bases with no gene match: 6. The V gene's germline CDR1 is SGHRS and CDR2 YFSETQ. The length of the CDR3 is 14 residues. The CDR3, as DNA: TGCGCCAGCAGCAGGACTAGCGGTCCTAACGAGCAGTACTTC. It translates to CASSRTSGPNEQYF.

In nucleotides, the CDR3 is TGTGCCACCTCCGGACTAGCGGGAGAGGGAGTCGAGACCCAGTACTTC. This gives the protein CATSGLAGEGVETQYF. The gene calls are TRBV24-1 and TRBJ2-5; 13 bases are a match to TRBD2. Per germline, CDR1 KGHDR and CDR2 SFDVKD. With 9 bases clipped from V and 5 bases from J, the junction kept 11 bases outside the gene matches. CDR3 size: 16 residues.